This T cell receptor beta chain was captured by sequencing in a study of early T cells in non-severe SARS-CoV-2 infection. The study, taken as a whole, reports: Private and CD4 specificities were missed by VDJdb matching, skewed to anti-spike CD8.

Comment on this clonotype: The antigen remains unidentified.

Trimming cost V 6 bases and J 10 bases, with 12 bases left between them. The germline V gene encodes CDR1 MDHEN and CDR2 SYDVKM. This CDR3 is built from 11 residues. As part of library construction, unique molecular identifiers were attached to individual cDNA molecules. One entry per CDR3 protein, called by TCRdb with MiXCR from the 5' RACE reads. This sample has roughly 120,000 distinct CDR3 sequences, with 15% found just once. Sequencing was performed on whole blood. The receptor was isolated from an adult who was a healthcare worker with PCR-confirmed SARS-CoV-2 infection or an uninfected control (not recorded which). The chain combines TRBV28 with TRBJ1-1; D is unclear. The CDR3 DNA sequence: TGTGCCAGCAGGGACCGCGTCGGAGCTTTCTTT. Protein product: CASRDRVGAFF.